Sequencing of this TCR beta chain was carried out in a study of T-cell memory formation after mild COVID-19 (dated by TCRdb to about 2021). Regarding the research as a whole: TCR sequence clusters from the two donors were found to be largely donor specific. In a couple of donors, T-cell clones that expanded and contracted after mild COVID-19 were tracked by sequencing TCRalpha and TCRbeta repertoires over time. Two young, previously healthy adult volunteers made up the cohort, one male and one female. Study-wide conclusions, independent of this receptor: Some responding clones were found in pre-infection memory, which suggests that pre-existing cross-reactive memory T cells took part in the SARS-CoV-2 response. Contracting CD4+ clones appeared mostly in the CM and EM memory subsets, whereas CD8+ clones were enriched in EMRA. Whether the second-wave clones peaking on day 37 were SARS-CoV-2 specific was not confirmed. Only two mild cases were covered by the study, and larger cohorts that include severe cases with pre-infection samples were considered necessary. Clones that contracted from day 15 to 85 showed balanced CD4/CD8 phenotypes, whereas a second wave of clones that expanded from day 15 to 37 leaned towards CD4+.

A word on this clonotype: Its antigen is still unknown. It has no much larger one-base neighbor in the sample; base qualities were not kept.

From the germline V gene, CDR1 is SGHTA and CDR2 is FQGNSA. V was cut back by 0 bases and J by 2 bases, leaving a gap of 7 bases between them. The CDR3 starts with the cysteine, ends with the phenylalanine, and has 14 residues. CDR3 DNA only is kept here, 42 bases in frame from base 1. The instrument was an Illumina NovaSeq 6000. TCRalpha and TCRbeta cDNA libraries were constructed by 5'RACE with constant-segment primers, with sample barcodes and unique molecular identifiers being introduced. RNA was extracted from every sample with Trizol reagent. Amplification of the libraries took two PCR steps, and the second step added a second sample barcode plus Illumina TruSeq adapters. Libraries were sequenced on an Illumina NovaSeq with 2 x 150 bp paired-end reads. The authors' pipeline ran thus. Reads were demultiplexed and collapsed into UMI-guided consensus sequences with migec v1.2.7. Using mixcr v2.1.11, the UMI consensuses were aligned to TRA and TRB V and J templates and assembled into clonotypes. A clonotype was counted as expanded or contracted only if both edgeR and NoisET called the change significant, with noise models trained on biological replicates. For edgeR calls, the cutoffs were a false discovery rate-adjusted p below 0.01 and a log2 fold-change threshold of 1. As an exploratory analysis of dynamics, PCA with hierarchical clustering was applied to max-normalized trajectories of the 1000 most abundant clonotypes. Separately sequenced CD4+ and CD8+ repertoires were used to assign a CD4 or CD8 phenotype to each responding clone. Using fastp at Q25 and MiXCR, TCRdb reprocessed the public reads and kept productive beta chains. Rows merge per CDR3 protein into single entries with the most common DNA and genes. For this entry, the V and J calls and clone size follow TCRdb and not the study's own pipeline. The sample data list roughly 450,000 distinct CDR3 sequences, and 18% of these were observed just once. The top ten hold 20% to 25% of the sample.

Ficoll-Paque density gradient centrifugation was the method used to isolate PBMCs. What was sequenced was PBMCs or a T cell subset sorted from them (not recorded which). The chain couples TRBV7-2 to TRBJ1-2, with no D gene named confidently. The clonotype originates from a man between 18 and 29 years old who had mild COVID-19 (a few samples of this study predate the infection). The sample titles of this study are shuffled in the database, so cell type and time point are left out; the donor was told from shared clones. The CDR3 protein is CASSLAWANYGYTF. In nucleotides, the sequence is TGTGCCAGCAGCTTAGCGTGGGCAAACTATGGCTACACCTTC.